The 25 T cell receptor beta chains below come from one sample, sequenced in a study of blood T cell repertoires in COVID-19. The method was immunoSEQ multiplex PCR; TCRdb's version includes in-frame clones alone and lacks a portion of them. The repertoire has around 250,000 clones, about 84% of them found once; the top ten carry about 12%. The sequenced material came from peripheral blood. Every receptor here comes from a man aged 80 or over with acute or convalescent COVID-19.

The chain uses TRBV5-1 and TRBJ2-6; 10 bases line up with TRBD1. The CDR3 loop spans 18 amino acids. Unmatched junction bases numbered 6, after V lost 3 bases and J lost 0 bases. The germline V gene has CDR1 SGHRS and CDR2 YFSETQ. The CDR3: CASSSLDRGSSGANVLTF. CDR3 coding DNA: TGCGCCAGCAGCTCCTTGGACAGGGGGTCCTCTGGGGCCAACGTCCTGACTTTC.

CDR3: CASSPRWAGDNYGYTF. The CDR3, as DNA: TGTGCCAGCAGCCCCCGGTGGGCAGGGGATAACTATGGCTACACCTTC. This chain links TRBV9 with TRBJ1-2, with a possible D match to TRBD1 (6 bases). The CDR3 runs 16 residues. CDR1 and CDR2 (germline): SGDLS, YYNGEE. V lost 4 bases to trimming and J lost 1 base, with 17 bases between them.

J is TRBJ1-6 and V is TRBV28; 10 nucleotides align to TRBD1. The V segment lost 6 bases and the J segment 0 bases; nucleotides outside the gene matches: 11. CDR1 and CDR2 from the germline V gene are MDHEN and SYDVKM. The CDR3 is made up of 19 amino acids. The CDR3 loop is CASSPYRTGGSSYNSPLHF. The CDR3 DNA follows: TGTGCCAGCAGCCCCTACCGGACAGGGGGGAGCTCCTATAATTCACCCCTCCACTTT.

This clone was detected a few times. V and J are TRBV7-9 and TRBJ1-2; perhaps TRBD1 as D (5 bases). Between the trimmed V and J ends, which lost 1 base and 4 bases, there was a span of 7 bases. Germline assignment: CDR1 SEHNR and CDR2 FQNEAQ (reference sequence). This CDR3 is 13 amino acids long. The CDR3 nucleotides read TGTGCCAGCAGCTTAGAGACAGCCTATGGCTACACCTTC. Its translation is CASSLETAYGYTF.

The chain employs TRBV7-2 and TRBJ1-6; TRBD1 might be the D (6 bases). The ends were cut back, 6 bases at V and 7 bases at J, with 16 bases in the middle. Germline V gene data show CDR1 as SGHTA and CDR2 as FQGNSA. The CDR3 runs 15 residues. DNA of the CDR3: TGTGCCAGCAGTCCCGGGGGGCCGGGAAATTCACCCCTCCACTTT. It codes for CASSPGGPGNSPLHF.

V gene TRBV28 combines with J gene TRBJ1-1; D remains ambiguous. In germline, CDR1 is MDHEN, CDR2 SYDVKM. The V end was cut by 10 bases, the J end by 5 bases, with 8 bases between. The CDR3 has 10 residues. The CDR3 protein is CATSLTEAFF. The CDR3 DNA reads as TGTGCCACCAGCTTGACTGAAGCTTTCTTT.

This CDR3 is CASSPSTVNTEAFF. In DNA, the CDR3 is TGTGCCAGCTCACCGTCGACAGTGAACACTGAAGCTTTCTTT. The chain couples TRBV18 to TRBJ1-1, with D tentatively TRBD1 (5 bases). The CDR3 runs 14 residues. Trimming shortened V by 3 bases and J by 0 bases, and 8 bases separated the two germline ends. Germline CDR1 is KGHSH and CDR2 is LQKENI.

This chain links TRBV18 with TRBJ2-1; perhaps TRBD1 as D (6 bases). The CDR3 contains 13 residues. Germline CDR1 is KGHSH and CDR2 is LQKENI. V shed 6 bases and J shed 6 bases, with 12 bases lying between them. CDR3 bases: TGTGCCAGCTCCCAGGGGATGGGCAATGAGCAGTTCTTC. This gives the protein CASSQGMGNEQFF.

J is TRBJ2-1 and V is TRBV12-3 or TRBV12-4; 7 positions agree with TRBD2. The CDR3 runs 12 residues. With V trimmed by 6 bases and J by 14 bases, 10 bases remained unmatched. The CDR3 DNA sequence: TGTGCCAGCAGCACCACCGTGGGGGGGAAGTTCTTC. This codes for CASSTTVGGKFF.

The V call is TRBV4-2, the J call TRBJ2-7, with TRBD2 matching 11 bases. CDR3 length equals 14 residues. After removal of 5 bases from V and 6 bases from J, the junction contained 6 bases not matched to a gene. Germline-derived CDR1 and CDR2 are LGHNA and YNFKEQ. This chain's CDR3 is CASSGLAGGGEQYF. In DNA form, the CDR3 reads TGTGCCAGCAGCGGACTAGCGGGTGGCGGCGAGCAGTACTTC.

The chain joins TRBV5-6 to TRBJ2-2, with 13 bases fitting TRBD2. V lost 2 bases to trimming and J lost 0 bases; unmatched junction nucleotides: 4. Germline V gives CDR1 SGHDT, CDR2 YYEEEE. This CDR3 region has 18 residues. This CDR3 reads CASSFWTSGGTNTGELFF. Written as DNA, the CDR3 is TGTGCCAGCAGCTTCTGGACTAGCGGGGGTACGAACACCGGGGAGCTGTTTTTT.

The genes are TRBV4-3 and TRBJ2-1; 10 bases match TRBD2. The CDR3 is 15 residues long. J lost 11 bases, V lost 0 bases, and 7 bases had no gene match. CDR1 is LGHNA and CDR2 is YSLEER in the germline V gene. This CDR3 reads CASSQEIAGGSKQFF. The CDR3 coding sequence is TGCGCCAGCAGCCAAGAGATAGCGGGGGGCTCAAAGCAGTTCTTC.

The genes are TRBV11-2 and TRBJ1-1; perhaps TRBD1 as D (6 bases). V was clipped by 3 bases and J by 1 base, with 15 bases between them. Germline assignment: CDR1 SGHAT and CDR2 FQNNGV. This CDR3 is 16 amino acids long. CDR3 nucleotide sequence: TGTGCCAGCAGCTTGTTTACAGGGACGTCGAACACTGAAGCTTTCTTT. Translating gives CASSLFTGTSNTEAFF.

This rearrangement joins TRBV5-1 to TRBJ2-5, with D tentatively TRBD2 (5 bases). There are 14 residues in the CDR3. Germline V CDR1 and CDR2: SGHRS, YFSETQ. Trimming cost V 2 bases and J 1 base, with 9 bases left between them. CDR3: CASSLNGLQETQYF. In DNA, the CDR3 is TGCGCCAGCAGCTTAAACGGACTCCAAGAGACCCAGTACTTC.

The rearrangement links TRBV30 to TRBJ1-6; D possibly corresponds to TRBD1 (5 bases). Trimming removed 3 bases at V and 8 bases at J, with 17 bases between. Germline CDR1 is GTSNPN and CDR2 is SVGIG (reference sequence). The CDR3 runs to 15 residues. The DNA for the CDR3 is TGTGCCTGGAGGCGAGCCAGGGAAGAGCATTCACCCCTCCACTTT. Protein: CAWRRAREEHSPLHF. Supplemented by reference TRBV30 and TRBJ1-6, the full variable domain reads SQTIHQWPATLVQPVGSPLSLECTVEGTSNPNLYWYRQAAGRGLQLLFYSVGIGQISSEVPQNLSASRPQDRQFILSSKKLLLSDSGFYLCAWRRAREEHSPLHFGNGTRLTVT.

This chain uses TRBV6-5 with TRBJ1-5; D gene unclear. The CDR3 spans 13 residues. Looked up from germline, CDR1 is MNHEY and CDR2 is SVGAGI. Between the trimmed V and J ends, which lost 8 bases and 0 bases, there was a span of 8 bases. As DNA, the CDR3 is TGTGCCAGCGGTCAGAATAGCAATCAGCCCCAGCATTTT. Protein product: CASGQNSNQPQHF.

Here the CDR3 DNA reads TGTGCCAGCAGCTTGTGGGCCTCTGGGGCCAACGTCCTGACTTTC. It codes for CASSLWASGANVLTF. The chain couples TRBV5-6 to TRBJ2-6; D unresolved. The CDR3 has 15 residues. The V gene's germline CDR1 is SGHDT and CDR2 YYEEEE. V was trimmed by 1 base and J by 0 bases, leaving 5 bases between them.

The CDR3 sequence: CATSRDRDRAQYF. Written as DNA, the CDR3 is TGTGCCACCAGCAGAGATAGGGACAGGGCGCAGTATTTT. This chain connects TRBV15 to TRBJ2-3, with TRBD1 identical over 9 bases. CDR3 length: 13 amino acids. V gave up 0 bases and J gave up 10 bases; unmatched junction bases: 2. Looked up from germline, CDR1 is LNHNV and CDR2 is YYDKDF (reference sequence). Based on the CDR3 plus reference TRBV15 and TRBJ2-3, the full variable domain is DAMVIQNPRYQVTQFGKPVTLSCSQTLNHNVMYWYQQKSSQAPKLLFHYYDKDFNNEADTPDNFQSRRPNTSFCFLDIRSPGLGDTAMYLCATSRDRDRAQYFGPGTRLTVL.

In DNA, the CDR3 is TGTGCCAGCAGTGAAAGCAGAGCGGGGGCTTTCACAGATACGCAGTATTTT. Translating gives CASSESRAGAFTDTQYF. The chain recombines TRBV2 with TRBJ2-3; 8 nucleotides line up with TRBD2. Germline CDR1 is SNHLY and CDR2 is FYNNEI. Unmatched junction bases numbered 9, after V lost 2 bases and J lost 2 bases. The CDR3 is made up of 17 amino acids.

The chain employs TRBV7-2 and TRBJ2-2; the match to TRBD1 covers 9 bases. Germline V gives CDR1 SGHTA, CDR2 FQGNSA. Trimming took 6 bases from V and 7 from J; bases not matched to a gene: 9. There are 15 residues in the CDR3. CDR3 sequence (DNA): TGTGCCAGCAGGCTGGGACAGGGTGTCGGCGGGGAGCTGTTTTTT. This codes for CASRLGQGVGGELFF.

The genes are TRBV6-5 and TRBJ1-5, with a possible D match to TRBD1 (5 bases). Germline CDR1 and CDR2: MNHEY and SVGAGI. Trimming removed 4 bases at V and 3 bases at J, with 10 bases between. CDR3 size: 14 residues. This CDR3 is CASSSGLPNQPQHF. The CDR3 DNA reads TGTGCCAGCAGTTCGGGACTCCCCAATCAGCCCCAGCATTTT.

This clone has a single count. The rearrangement uses TRBV5-1 and TRBJ2-7, with 9 bases that match TRBD1. Germline CDR1 reads SGHRS; CDR2 reads YFSETQ. V shed 3 bases and J 5 bases; nucleotides not matched to a gene: 3. The CDR3 loop spans 13 amino acids. CDR3 coding DNA: TGCGCCAGCAGCTGGACAGGGGAGGACGAGCAGTACTTC. Protein sequence: CASSWTGEDEQYF.

This chain links TRBV11-2 with TRBJ1-4; D perhaps matches TRBD1 (6 bases). Trimming shortened V by 5 bases and J by 6 bases, and 13 bases separated the two germline ends. CDR3 length equals 14 residues. CDR1 is SGHAT and CDR2 is FQNNGV in the germline V gene. CDR3 sequence (DNA): TGTGCCAGCAGCAACAGGGCGGGGGATGAAAAACTGTTTTTT. Residues: CASSNRAGDEKLFF. The full variable domain, completed using reference TRBV11-2 and TRBJ1-4, is EAGVAQSPRYKIIEKRQSVAFWCNPISGHATLYWYQQILGQGPKLLIQFQNNGVVDDSQLPKDRFSAERLKGVDSTLKIQPAKLEDSAVYLCASSNRAGDEKLFFGSGTQLSVL.

This sequence joins TRBV5-1 and TRBJ1-2; weak D call: TRBD1 (6 bases). Germline V gene sequence: CDR1 SGHRS, CDR2 YFSETQ. CDR3 size: 14 residues. V was shortened by 6 bases and J by 4 bases, with 16 bases between the two germline ends. The CDR3 coding sequence is TGCGCCAGCACCCAGGCCCAGGGGACCTATGGCTACACCTTC. This sequence encodes CASTQAQGTYGYTF.

The chain recombines TRBV13 with TRBJ1-3; D is unclear. The V end was cut by 0 bases, the J end by 1 base, with 4 bases between. This CDR3 region has 14 residues. The germline gives CDR1 PRHDT, CDR2 FYEKMQ (reference sequence). The CDR3: CASSLGTSGNTIYF. DNA of the CDR3: TGTGCCAGCAGCTTAGGGACATCTGGAAACACCATATATTTT. The full variable domain, in which reference TRBV13 and TRBJ1-3 provide the parts outside the CDR3, is AAGVIQSPRHLIKEKRETATLKCYPIPRHDTVYWYQQGPGQDPQFLISFYEKMQSDKGSIPDRFSAQQFSDYHSELNMSSLELGDSALYFCASSLGTSGNTIYFGEGSWLTVV.